This T cell receptor (beta chain) came from a study of T cell responses to AZD1222 COVID-19 vaccine. Pooling covered second doses at about 4 or about 12 weeks. Concerning this clone: Its antigen is undetermined.

The study, taken as a whole, reports: Two AZD1222 administrations were followed by greater Spike-specific TCR breadth and depth. White British people made up most donors, females outnumbered males, and clonal diversity was possibly underestimated.

The repertoire was sequenced with immunoSEQ multiplex PCR; TCRdb's copy has only in-frame clones and lacks some. The table lists approximately 100,000 clones, around nine tenths of them singletons, with over 2% in the top ten. Trimming removed 4 bases at V and 0 bases at J, with 13 bases between. Germline V gene sequence: CDR1 SNHLY, CDR2 FYNNEI. CDR3 length equals 16 residues. V is TRBV2 and J is TRBJ2-4; TRBD2 might be the D (5 bases). The sample was peripheral blood, taken 28 days after the second AZD1222 dose. The clonotype comes from an adult who received the AZD1222 COVID-19 vaccine. CDR3 amino acids: CASSAVGRLAKNIQYF. The CDR3 DNA reads as TGTGCCAGCAGTGCAGTTGGGAGACTAGCCAAAAACATTCAGTACTTC.